Listed here are 11 T cell receptor beta chains from one sample, sequenced in a study of blood T cell repertoires in COVID-19. Assay used: immunoSEQ multiplex PCR; TCRdb lists only in-frame clones, some missing. The data hold some 250,000 clones, with around 93% observed a single time. Sequenced material: PBMCs or T cells enriched from blood (not recorded which). Source of these receptors: a human donor in a cohort exposed to, infected with or recovered from COVID-19 (not recorded which). The donor label of this sample is uncertain.

CDR3 loop: CASSPVGAPEAFF. The DNA for the CDR3 is TGTGCCAGCTCACCGGTGGGGGCCCCTGAAGCTTTCTTT. V is TRBV18 and J is TRBJ1-1; D perhaps matches TRBD1 (6 bases). V lost 3 bases and J 6 bases, leaving 11 bases between the germline ends. This CDR3 is built from 13 residues. Looked up from germline, CDR1 is KGHSH and CDR2 is LQKENI.

V and J are TRBV11-2 and TRBJ2-7; tentative D call: TRBD2 (5 bases). Germline CDR1 reads SGHAT; CDR2 reads FQNNGV. The CDR3 has 15 amino acids. Between the trimmed V and J ends, which lost 5 bases and 5 bases, there was a span of 19 bases. CDR3: CASSDIALRRDEQYF. The CDR3 coding sequence is TGTGCCAGCAGCGATATTGCACTCCGGCGGGACGAGCAGTACTTC.

V usage is TRBV4-1 and J usage is TRBJ2-1; 8 nucleotides match TRBD2. V trimming: 0 bases; J trimming: 3 bases; junction bases outside the gene matches: 13. Germline values: CDR1 MGHRA, CDR2 YSYEKL. CDR3 length: 19 amino acids. CDR3 sequence reads: CASSQDTERGPLDYNEQFF. The CDR3 nucleotides read TGCGCCAGCAGCCAAGATACGGAGCGGGGGCCATTGGACTACAATGAGCAGTTCTTC.

This sequence joins TRBV19 and TRBJ2-1; 12 positions agree with TRBD2. Germline assignment: CDR1 LNHDA and CDR2 SQIVND (reference sequence). The CDR3 is 14 amino acids. V shed 8 bases, J shed 1 base, and the junction held 0 bases outside the gene matches. This CDR3 is CASGLAGSYNEQFF. DNA of the CDR3: TGTGCCAGTGGACTAGCGGGGTCCTACAATGAGCAGTTCTTC.

This sequence joins TRBV5-4 and TRBJ1-3; 8 bases match TRBD1. V was clipped by 6 bases and J by 3 bases; unmatched bases: 11. The CDR3 totals 16 residues. In germline, CDR1 is SGHNT, CDR2 YYREEE (reference sequence). The CDR3 nucleotides read TGTGCCAGCACCTTACCGGACAGGGATGGTGGAAACACCATATATTTT. Its protein product is CASTLPDRDGGNTIYF.

This clone was seen once. V usage is TRBV7-2 and J usage is TRBJ2-7, with 7 bases that match TRBD1. There are 14 residues in the CDR3. Germline values: CDR1 SGHTA, CDR2 FQGNSA. Germline trimming cut 4 bases from V and 1 base from J; bases unmatched to any gene: 4. CDR3 protein: CASSSTGVSYEQYF. CDR3 bases: TGTGCCAGCAGCTCCACAGGGGTATCCTACGAGCAGTACTTC.

CDR3 sequence reads: CASSTSLAGGGETQYF. Written as DNA, the CDR3 is TGTGCCAGCAGTACTTCTCTAGCGGGGGGTGGGGAGACCCAGTACTTC. This chain connects TRBV2 to TRBJ2-5; 11 nucleotides line up with TRBD2. Trimming at V came to 5 bases and at J to 5 bases, leaving 10 bases not matched to a gene. The CDR3 length is 16 residues. The germline V gene has CDR1 SNHLY and CDR2 FYNNEI.

A remark on this clone: Distinct nucleotide sequences in the sample also encode this CDR3. This chain joins TRBV6-5 and TRBJ1-3; TRBD1 is a possible D gene (5 bases). Deletions cut 0 bases from V and 4 bases from J, with 10 bases between. The CDR3 extends over 15 amino acids. Germline V gives CDR1 MNHEY, CDR2 SVGAGI. The CDR3 loop is CASSYSRGSGNTIYF. In nucleotides, the CDR3 is TGTGCCAGCAGTTACTCTAGGGGCTCCGGAAACACCATATATTTT.

The chain joins TRBV27 to TRBJ2-7; 7 bases match TRBD2. Germline V lookup: CDR1 MNHEY, CDR2 SMNVEV (reference sequence). The CDR3 length is 14 residues. V dropped 2 bases and J dropped 5; count of bases not matched to a gene: 6. This CDR3 is CASSLGGGKDEQYF. The CDR3 bases are TGTGCCAGCAGTTTAGGGGGGGGTAAAGACGAGCAGTACTTC.

The chain recombines TRBV7-9 with TRBJ2-7, with D perhaps matching TRBD2 (6 bases). This CDR3 contains 15 residues. CDR1 and CDR2 (germline): SEHNR, FQNEAQ (reference sequence). The V gene lost 5 bases and the J gene lost 0 bases, with 14 bases spanning the gap. The CDR3 loop reads CASSHRDSNSYEQYF. The DNA of the CDR3 is TGTGCCAGCAGCCACCGGGACTCCAACTCCTACGAGCAGTACTTC.

In this sample, this clone turned up a few times. The V and J genes are TRBV7-8 and TRBJ1-5; 9 nucleotides align to TRBD1. The CDR3 spans 18 residues. J was trimmed by 1 base and V by 5 bases; bases with no gene match: 12. Germline CDR1 is SGHVS and CDR2 is FQNEAQ. The CDR3 DNA reads TGTGCCAGCAGCCCTACAGGGGGCGGACTGAGAAGCAATCAGCCCCAGCATTTT. As protein: CASSPTGGGLRSNQPQHF.